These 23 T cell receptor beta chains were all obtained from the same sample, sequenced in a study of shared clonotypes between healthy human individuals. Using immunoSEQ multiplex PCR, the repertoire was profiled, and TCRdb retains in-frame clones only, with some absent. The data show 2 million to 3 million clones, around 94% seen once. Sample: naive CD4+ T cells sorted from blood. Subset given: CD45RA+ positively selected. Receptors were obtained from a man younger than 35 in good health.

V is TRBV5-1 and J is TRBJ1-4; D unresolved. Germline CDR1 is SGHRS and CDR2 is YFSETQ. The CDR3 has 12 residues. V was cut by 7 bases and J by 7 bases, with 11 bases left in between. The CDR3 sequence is CASFETGEKLFF. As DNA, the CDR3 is TGCGCCAGCTTTGAAACGGGTGAAAAACTGTTTTTT.

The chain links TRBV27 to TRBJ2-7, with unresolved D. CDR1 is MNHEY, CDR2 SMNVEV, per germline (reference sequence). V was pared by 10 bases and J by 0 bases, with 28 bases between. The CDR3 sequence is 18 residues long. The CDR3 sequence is CAIHFPVPLDRPSYEQYF. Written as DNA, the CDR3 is TGTGCCATCCACTTCCCCGTCCCCCTGGACCGACCCTCCTACGAGCAGTACTTC.

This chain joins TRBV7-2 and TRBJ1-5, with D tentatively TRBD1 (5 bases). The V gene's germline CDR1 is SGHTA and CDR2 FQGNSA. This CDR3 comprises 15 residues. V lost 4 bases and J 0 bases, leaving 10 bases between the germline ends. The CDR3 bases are TGTGCCAGCAGCTGGGGCTTCAATAGCAATCAGCCCCAGCATTTT. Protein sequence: CASSWGFNSNQPQHF. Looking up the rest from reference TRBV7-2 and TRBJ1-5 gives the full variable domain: GAGVSQSPSNKVTEKGKDVELRCDPISGHTALYWYRQSLGQGLEFLIYFQGNSAPDKSGLPSDRFSAERTGGSVSTLTIQRTQQEDSAVYLCASSWGFNSNQPQHFGDGTRLSIL.

CDR3 protein: CASSLTGQGDTEAFF. CDR3 bases: TGTGCCAGCAGCTTAACGGGACAGGGGGACACTGAAGCTTTCTTT. The chain couples TRBV7-9 to TRBJ1-1; 11 positions match TRBD1. Germline V gene sequence: CDR1 SEHNR, CDR2 FQNEAQ (reference sequence). This CDR3 has 15 amino acids. V was pared by 2 bases and J by 3 bases, with 2 bases of the junction left unmatched.

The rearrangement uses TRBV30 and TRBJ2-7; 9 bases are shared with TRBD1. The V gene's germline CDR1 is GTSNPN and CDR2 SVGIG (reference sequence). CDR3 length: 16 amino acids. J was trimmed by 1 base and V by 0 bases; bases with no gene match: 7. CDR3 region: CAWSVGGTGRSYEQYF. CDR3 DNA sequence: TGTGCCTGGAGTGTAGGAGGGACAGGGAGATCCTACGAGCAGTACTTC.

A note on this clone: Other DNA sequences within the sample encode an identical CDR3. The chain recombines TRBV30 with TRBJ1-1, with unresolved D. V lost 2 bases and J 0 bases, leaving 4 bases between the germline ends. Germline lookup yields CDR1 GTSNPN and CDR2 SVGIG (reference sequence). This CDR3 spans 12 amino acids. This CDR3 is CAWSLLNTEAFF. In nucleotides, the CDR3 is TGTGCCTGGAGTTTGTTGAACACTGAAGCTTTCTTT.

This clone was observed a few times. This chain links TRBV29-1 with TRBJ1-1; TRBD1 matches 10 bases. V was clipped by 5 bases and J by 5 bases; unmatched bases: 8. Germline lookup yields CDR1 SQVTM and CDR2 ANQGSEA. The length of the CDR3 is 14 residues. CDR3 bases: TGCAGCGTTCACATCGACAGGGGGCGGACTGAAGCTTTCTTT. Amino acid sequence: CSVHIDRGRTEAFF.

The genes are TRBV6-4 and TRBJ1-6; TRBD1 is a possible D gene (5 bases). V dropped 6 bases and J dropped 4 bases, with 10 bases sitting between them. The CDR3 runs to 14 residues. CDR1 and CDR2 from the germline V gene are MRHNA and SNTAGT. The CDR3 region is CASSREPYNSPLHF. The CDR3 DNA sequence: TGTGCCAGCAGCAGGGAACCTTATAATTCACCCCTCCACTTT.

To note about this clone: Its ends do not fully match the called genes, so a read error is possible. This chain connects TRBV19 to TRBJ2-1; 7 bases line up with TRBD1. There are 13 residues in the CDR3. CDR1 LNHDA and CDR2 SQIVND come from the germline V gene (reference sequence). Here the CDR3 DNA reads TGTGCCAGCAGTAACTTACAGGGGAATGAGCAGTTCTTC. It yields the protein CASSNLQGNEQFF.

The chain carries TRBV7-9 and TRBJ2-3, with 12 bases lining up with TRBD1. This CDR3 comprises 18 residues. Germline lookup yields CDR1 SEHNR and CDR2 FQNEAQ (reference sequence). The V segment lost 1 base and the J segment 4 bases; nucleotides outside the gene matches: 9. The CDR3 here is CASSLGPGQGALSDTQYF. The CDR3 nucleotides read TGTGCCAGCAGCTTAGGTCCGGGACAGGGGGCGCTTTCAGATACGCAGTATTTT.

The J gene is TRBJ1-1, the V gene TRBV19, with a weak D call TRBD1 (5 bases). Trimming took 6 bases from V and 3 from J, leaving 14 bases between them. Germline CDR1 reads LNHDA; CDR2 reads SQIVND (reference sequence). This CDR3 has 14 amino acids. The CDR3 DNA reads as TGTGCCAGTAGCCCTTGGGACCATTACACTGAAGCTTTCTTT. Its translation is CASSPWDHYTEAFF.

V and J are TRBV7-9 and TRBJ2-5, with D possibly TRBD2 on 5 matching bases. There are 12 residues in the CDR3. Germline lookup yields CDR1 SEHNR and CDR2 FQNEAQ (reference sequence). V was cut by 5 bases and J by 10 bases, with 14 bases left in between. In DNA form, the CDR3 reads TGTGCCAGCAGCCCCCCATGGGAGTTCCAGTACTTC. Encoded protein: CASSPPWEFQYF.

CDR3 nucleotides: TGTGCCAGCAGTACGGTAGGGAACACCGGGGAGCTGTTTTTT. Its protein product is CASSTVGNTGELFF. The rearrangement joins TRBV6-5 to TRBJ2-2; unclear D gene. This CDR3 spans 14 amino acids. Per the germline V gene, CDR1 is MNHEY and CDR2 is SVGAGI. V shed 5 bases and J shed 1 base, with 8 bases lying between them.

The CDR3 sequence is CAISGPPGLNGYTF. For the CDR3, the DNA is TGTGCCATCAGTGGCCCTCCGGGTTTAAATGGCTACACCTTC. The rearrangement links TRBV10-3 to TRBJ1-2; no clear D gene. Between the trimmed V and J ends, which lost 4 bases and 6 bases, there was a span of 15 bases. Per germline, CDR1 ENHRY and CDR2 SYGVKD. The CDR3 covers 14 residues.

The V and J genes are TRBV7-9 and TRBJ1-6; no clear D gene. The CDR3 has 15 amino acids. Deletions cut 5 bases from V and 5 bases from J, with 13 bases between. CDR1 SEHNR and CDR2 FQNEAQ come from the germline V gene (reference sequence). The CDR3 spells CASSPTGSNNSPLHF. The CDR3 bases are TGTGCCAGCAGCCCTACGGGGTCAAATAATTCACCCCTCCACTTT.

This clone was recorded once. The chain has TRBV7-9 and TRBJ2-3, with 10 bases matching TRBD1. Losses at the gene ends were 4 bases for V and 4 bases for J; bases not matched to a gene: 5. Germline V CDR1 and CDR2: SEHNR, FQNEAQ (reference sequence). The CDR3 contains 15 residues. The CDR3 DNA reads TGTGCCAGCAGCTCCTTAGGACAGGGGGCAGATACGCAGTATTTT. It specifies CASSSLGQGADTQYF.

CDR3 coding DNA: TGTGCCAGCAGCCCTAGCGGGTTCTACGAGCAGTACTTC. Protein product: CASSPSGFYEQYF. J is TRBJ2-7 and V is TRBV7-2; 8 bases align to TRBD2. The J segment lost 3 bases and the V segment lost 5 bases, leaving 3 bases of the junction unmatched. CDR1 is SGHTA, CDR2 FQGNSA, per germline. This CDR3 has 13 residues.

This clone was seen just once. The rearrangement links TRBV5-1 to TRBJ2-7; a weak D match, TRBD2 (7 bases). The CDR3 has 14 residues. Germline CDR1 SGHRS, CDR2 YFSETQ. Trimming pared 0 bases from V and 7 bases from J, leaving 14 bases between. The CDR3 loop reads CASSLEGGPREQYF. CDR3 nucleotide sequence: TGCGCCAGCAGCTTGGAGGGGGGGCCTAGGGAGCAGTACTTC.

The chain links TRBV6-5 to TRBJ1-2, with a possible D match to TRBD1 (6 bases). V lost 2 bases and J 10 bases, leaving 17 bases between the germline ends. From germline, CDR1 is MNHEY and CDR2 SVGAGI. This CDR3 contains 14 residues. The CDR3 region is CASSYGGREWDYTF. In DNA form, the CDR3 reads TGTGCCAGCAGTTACGGGGGGCGAGAATGGGACTACACCTTC.

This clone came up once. CDR3 sequence (DNA): TGTGCCATCAGTGAGGGCCTAGCGGGGACACCTCAAGAGACCCAGTACTTC. Its protein is CAISEGLAGTPQETQYF. The J gene is TRBJ2-5, the V gene TRBV10-3; TRBD2 aligns across 9 bases. Trimming cost V 2 bases and J 2 bases; bases outside gene matches: 9. CDR1 is ENHRY, CDR2 SYGVKD, per germline. The CDR3 spans 17 residues.

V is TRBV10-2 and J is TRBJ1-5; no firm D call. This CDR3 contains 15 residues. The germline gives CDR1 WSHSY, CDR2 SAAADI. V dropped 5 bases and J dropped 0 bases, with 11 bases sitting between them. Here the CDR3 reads CASSLTTDSNQPQHF. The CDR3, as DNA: TGCGCCAGCAGTTTAACGACGGATAGCAATCAGCCCCAGCATTTT.

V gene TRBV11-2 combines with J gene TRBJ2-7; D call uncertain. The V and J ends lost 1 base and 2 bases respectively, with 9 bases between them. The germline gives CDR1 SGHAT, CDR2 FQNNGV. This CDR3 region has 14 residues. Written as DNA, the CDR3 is TGTGCCAGCAGCTTAGTTTCAGGAGCCTACGAGCAGTACTTC. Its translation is CASSLVSGAYEQYF.

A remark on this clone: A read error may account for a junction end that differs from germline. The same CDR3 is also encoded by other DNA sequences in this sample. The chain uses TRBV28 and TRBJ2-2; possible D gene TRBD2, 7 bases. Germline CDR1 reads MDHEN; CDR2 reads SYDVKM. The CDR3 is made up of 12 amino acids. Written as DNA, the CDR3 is TGTGCCAGCAGTTTAGTGAGTCGGGGGGCTGTTTTT. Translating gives CASSLVSRGAVF.